This T cell receptor (beta chain) was recorded in a study of shared clonotypes between healthy human individuals. Study background: A couple of women and three men aged 18 to 49 served as donors.

Trimming stripped 5 bases from V and 0 bases from J, with 11 bases between. Germline V gene lookup returns CDR1 SEHNR and CDR2 FQNEAQ (reference sequence). This CDR3 has 15 residues. Deep-level assay runs were performed. TCRdb's table, derived via immunoSEQ multiplex PCR, lists solely in-frame clones and lacks some. The data show 450,000 to 500,000 clones, around 73% seen once. This receptor was obtained from a woman in her thirties or forties in good health. Some clones in this sample may be carry-over from other donors' samples. The chain links TRBV7-9 to TRBJ1-3; D ambiguous. Sequenced input: PBMCs. The CDR3 region is CASSQLLHSGNTIYF. DNA of the CDR3: TGTGCCAGCAGCCAACTCCTGCACTCTGGAAACACCATATATTTT. The whole variable domain, remainder taken from reference TRBV7-9 and TRBJ1-3, is DTGVSQNPRHKITKRGQNVTFRCDPISEHNRLYWYRQTLGQGPEFLTYFQNEAQLEKSRLLSDRFSAERPKGSFSTLEIQRTEQGDSAMYLCASSQLLHSGNTIYFGEGSWLTVV.